These 19 T cell receptor beta chains were all obtained from the same sample, sequenced in a study of blood T cell repertoires in COVID-19. Produced via immunoSEQ multiplex PCR; TCRdb's table is partial and in-frame only. The data contain 110,000 or so clones, around 83% of them seen just once; the ten biggest clones take up around 5.5%. The sequencing sample was made of peripheral blood. The receptors were sampled from an older woman with COVID-19, enrolled during active disease.

J is TRBJ1-1 and V is TRBV2; D is undetermined. The ends were cut back, 10 bases at V and 7 bases at J, with 19 bases in the middle. CDR1 SNHLY and CDR2 FYNNEI come from the germline V gene. This CDR3 spans 13 amino acids. Here the CDR3 reads CATLGVGNGEAFF. CDR3 nucleotides: TGTGCCACCCTTGGAGTCGGAAATGGTGAAGCTTTCTTT.

This clone was counted once. This chain joins TRBV5-4 and TRBJ2-1; possible D gene TRBD1, 5 bases. V lost 3 bases to trimming and J lost 5 bases, with 12 bases between them. CDR1 is SGHNT and CDR2 is YYREEE in the germline V gene (reference sequence). The CDR3 consists of 14 residues. CDR3 in DNA: TGTGCCAGCAGCTCCCCCGACAGTAACAATGAGCAGTTCTTC. Translated: CASSSPDSNNEQFF.

With regard to this clone: Other DNA sequences within the sample encode an identical CDR3. The J gene is TRBJ1-2, the V gene TRBV19; TRBD1 matches 9 bases. V shed 5 bases and J 5 bases; nucleotides not matched to a gene: 3. The CDR3 loop spans 13 amino acids. The germline V gene encodes CDR1 LNHDA and CDR2 SQIVND (reference sequence). CDR3 nucleotides: TGTGCCAGTAGTGAGGGGACAGGGTATGGCTACACCTTC. Its protein is CASSEGTGYGYTF. The entire variable domain, with the rest obtained from reference TRBV19 and TRBJ1-2, is as follows: DGGITQSPKYLFRKEGQNVTLSCEQNLNHDAMYWYRQDPGQGLRLIYYSQIVNDFQKGDIAEGYSVSREKKESFPLTVTSAQKNPTAFYLCASSEGTGYGYTFGSGTRLTVV.

As for this clone: Germline and junction disagree at one end, which may indicate a read error. The genes are TRBV29-1 and TRBJ1-1; the match to TRBD1 covers 7 bases. This CDR3 contains 14 residues. The germline V gene has CDR1 SQVTM and CDR2 ANQGSEA. CDR3 nucleotide sequence: TGCAGCGCTGAAAAACAGGGGATAAGCACTGAAGCTTTCTTT. Translated: CSAEKQGISTEAFF.

This clone came up once. The V and J genes are TRBV5-1 and TRBJ1-2; D possibly corresponds to TRBD1 (5 bases). V was trimmed by 0 bases and J by 4 bases, leaving 19 bases between them. This CDR3 comprises 17 residues. CDR1 is SGHRS and CDR2 is YFSETQ in the germline V gene. CDR3 residues: CASSLEPGTPGGYGYTF. DNA for the CDR3: TGCGCCAGCAGCTTGGAACCAGGGACTCCGGGAGGCTATGGCTACACCTTC.

The genes are TRBV19 and TRBJ2-7; TRBD2 might be the D (6 bases). Trimming left V 2 bases short and J 4 bases short, with 18 bases between. Germline loops: CDR1 LNHDA, CDR2 SQIVND (reference sequence). The CDR3 covers 16 residues. CDR3 DNA: TGTGCCAGTAGTATAAGAGGCGGGGCAGAGGGATACGAGCAGTACTTC. Protein sequence: CASSIRGGAEGYEQYF.

The chain joins TRBV5-4 to TRBJ1-1; no clear D gene. Trimming left V 4 bases short and J 4 bases short, with 14 bases between. CDR1 is SGHNT, CDR2 YYREEE, per germline (reference sequence). CDR3 length: 14 amino acids. CDR3 sequence: CASSLKYGVTEAFF. In nucleotides, the CDR3 is TGTGCCAGCAGCCTCAAATACGGGGTCACTGAAGCTTTCTTT.

This chain uses TRBV5-1 with TRBJ2-3; D remains unclear. The ends were cut back, 0 bases at V and 2 bases at J, with 7 bases in the middle. This CDR3 is 14 amino acids long. Germline V lookup: CDR1 SGHRS, CDR2 YFSETQ. The CDR3 nucleotides are TGCGCCAGCAGCTTGGCCGACTCCACAGATACGCAGTATTTT. Translated: CASSLADSTDTQYF.

This chain links TRBV5-1 with TRBJ1-3; unclear D gene. In germline, CDR1 is SGHRS, CDR2 YFSETQ. CDR3 length: 15 residues. Trimming took 0 bases from V and 3 from J, leaving 10 bases between them. CDR3 region: CASSLAGENGNTIYF. The CDR3 DNA sequence: TGCGCCAGCAGCTTGGCCGGAGAAAATGGAAACACCATATATTTT.

This clone was counted only a few times. The chain joins TRBV11-2 to TRBJ1-2; D is undetermined. V lost 3 bases to trimming and J lost 8 bases, with 7 bases between them. Germline V gives CDR1 SGHAT, CDR2 FQNNGV. This CDR3 is built from 11 residues. The chain's CDR3 is CASSLGEGYTF. CDR3 sequence (DNA): TGTGCCAGCAGCTTGGGCGAAGGCTACACCTTC. Variable domain in full (rest from reference TRBV11-2 and TRBJ1-2): EAGVAQSPRYKIIEKRQSVAFWCNPISGHATLYWYQQILGQGPKLLIQFQNNGVVDDSQLPKDRFSAERLKGVDSTLKIQPAKLEDSAVYLCASSLGEGYTFGSGTRLTVV.

The chain carries TRBV18 and TRBJ2-5, with D possibly matching TRBD1 (6 bases). Looked up from germline, CDR1 is KGHSH and CDR2 is LQKENI. This CDR3 is built from 13 residues. The V and J ends lost 6 bases and 1 base respectively, with 9 bases between them. The CDR3, as DNA: TGTGCCAGCTCGTCGGACAGCCAAGAGACCCAGTACTTC. As protein: CASSSDSQETQYF. The full variable domain, completed using reference TRBV18 and TRBJ2-5, is NAGVMQNPRHLVRRRGQEARLRCSPMKGHSHVYWYRQLPEEGLKFMVYLQKENIIDESGMPKERFSAEFPKEGPSILRIQQVVRGDSAAYFCASSSDSQETQYFGPGTRLLVL.

The chain carries TRBV5-1 and TRBJ1-2; 7 nucleotides match TRBD1. Germline CDR1 reads SGHRS; CDR2 reads YFSETQ. CDR3 length: 14 amino acids. V dropped 0 bases and J dropped 8; count of bases not matched to a gene: 7. DNA of the CDR3: TGCGCCAGCAGCTTGGATACAGGGGAGGAAGGCTACACCTTC. Its protein product is CASSLDTGEEGYTF.

The J gene is TRBJ2-2, the V gene TRBV3-1 (or the pseudogene TRBV3-2); 10 bases agree with TRBD2. This CDR3 region has 16 residues. The germline V gene has CDR1 LGHDT and CDR2 YNNKEL (reference sequence). Trimming cost V 3 bases and J 5 bases; bases outside gene matches: 6. CDR3 protein: CASSHLSGGDTGELFF. In DNA, the CDR3 is TGTGCCAGCAGCCACCTAAGCGGGGGGGATACCGGGGAGCTGTTTTTT.

This clone was counted between two and nine times. This chain connects TRBV7-8 to TRBJ2-5; 9 bases match TRBD1. Germline loops: CDR1 SGHVS, CDR2 FQNEAQ. With 0 bases clipped from V and 5 bases from J, the junction kept 4 bases outside the gene matches. CDR3 length: 15 residues. CDR3 sequence reads: CASSLATGGAETQYF. The CDR3 region has the DNA TGTGCCAGCAGCTTAGCGACAGGGGGAGCGGAGACCCAGTACTTC. The whole variable domain, filled in from reference TRBV7-8 and TRBJ2-5, reads GAGVSQSPRYKVAKRGQDVALRCDPISGHVSLFWYQQALGQGPEFLTYFQNEAQLDKSGLPSDRFFAERPEGSVSTLKIQRTQQEDSAVYLCASSLATGGAETQYFGPGTRLLVL.

In this sample, this clone turned up once. The V call is TRBV7-6, the J call TRBJ1-3, with 10 bases lining up with TRBD1. From germline, CDR1 is SGHVS and CDR2 FNYEAQ. The CDR3 consists of 18 residues. V was clipped by 5 bases and J by 3 bases; unmatched bases: 13. The CDR3 loop is CASSEKRQGAHSGNTIYF. The CDR3 DNA reads TGTGCCAGCAGCGAAAAGAGACAGGGGGCGCATAGTGGAAACACCATATATTTT.

The chain has TRBV25-1 and TRBJ2-1, with TRBD1 as a possible D gene (6 bases). Germline V lookup: CDR1 MGHDK, CDR2 SYGVNS. The CDR3 extends over 15 amino acids. With 7 bases removed from V and 8 bases from J, the gap between germline ends came to 21 bases. The DNA for the CDR3 is TGTGCCAGCAACGGCGGCAGGGGACGCCTGGATGAGCAGTTCTTC. Residues: CASNGGRGRLDEQFF.

The gene calls are TRBV5-1 and TRBJ2-2; weak D call: TRBD1 (6 bases). V shed 0 bases and J shed 5 bases, with 11 bases lying between them. CDR3 length: 15 amino acids. CDR1 SGHRS and CDR2 YFSETQ come from the germline V gene. CDR3 nucleotides: TGCGCCAGCAGCTTGGCCGGGACAAGGACCGGGGAGCTGTTTTTT. It encodes CASSLAGTRTGELFF.

V usage is TRBV18 and J usage is TRBJ1-5; D uncertain. Germline V gene lookup returns CDR1 KGHSH and CDR2 LQKENI. This CDR3 is 15 amino acids long. With 0 bases removed from V and 0 bases from J, the gap between germline ends came to 6 bases. The CDR3 DNA is TGTGCCAGCTCACCACCCACAGTTAGCAATCAGCCCCAGCATTTT. Its protein is CASSPPTVSNQPQHF. Looking up the rest from reference TRBV18 and TRBJ1-5 gives the full variable domain: NAGVMQNPRHLVRRRGQEARLRCSPMKGHSHVYWYRQLPEEGLKFMVYLQKENIIDESGMPKERFSAEFPKEGPSILRIQQVVRGDSAAYFCASSPPTVSNQPQHFGDGTRLSIL.

The V gene is TRBV3-1 (or the pseudogene TRBV3-2), the J gene TRBJ2-1, with D maybe TRBD1 (6 bases). The V end was cut by 4 bases, the J end by 4 bases, with 11 bases between. Germline loops: CDR1 LGHDT, CDR2 YNNKEL (reference sequence). This CDR3 is built from 14 residues. The CDR3 sequence is CASSRGTFYNEQFF. The CDR3 region has the DNA TGTGCCAGCAGCCGGGGGACATTTTACAATGAGCAGTTCTTC.